Listed below are T cell receptor beta chains from one sample, sequenced in a study of cytomegalovirus exposure and HLA in healthy donors. Produced via immunoSEQ multiplex PCR; TCRdb's table is partial and in-frame only. The sample records 75,000 to 85,000 clones, roughly 91% being singletons. Sequenced material: PBMCs. The source of these receptors is a man aged 30 to 45 in good health and CMV-seronegative. The CDR3 runs from the conserved cysteine through the conserved F or W. A D gene is named only where the DNA matches it firmly. The listing skips clone size in some rows; elsewhere it reads once, few, many or a size class.

clone_size | j_call | cdr3_length | v_call | d_call | cdr3_nt | cdr3_aa
NA | TRBJ1-4 | 15 | TRBV28 | NA | TGTGCCAGCAGTCAAGGAGGGCAGCGGAATGAAAAACTGTTTTTT | CASSQGGQRNEKLFF
once | TRBJ1-2 | 11 | TRBV28 | NA | TGTGCCAGCAGCGGGAACTATGGCTACACCTTC | CASSGNYGYTF
NA | TRBJ2-6 | 15 | TRBV5-1 | NA | TGCGCCAGCAGCTTTACAGGGTTCGGGGCCAACGTCCTGACTTTC | CASSFTGFGANVLTF
NA | TRBJ2-7 | 13 | TRBV28 | TRBD1 | TGTGCCAGCAAGACAGGGTGGTCTCAGGAGCAGTACTTC | CASKTGWSQEQYF
few | TRBJ1-6 | 17 | TRBV28 | TRBD1 | TGTGCCAGCAGGACAGGGGAGCCGAGGTCCTATAATTCACCCCTCCACTTT | CASRTGEPRSYNSPLHF
NA | TRBJ1-3 | 16 | TRBV2 | NA | TGTGCCAGCACCTTAGCGAGGCCGAACTCTGGAAACACCATATATTTT | CASTLARPNSGNTIYF
NA | TRBJ1-2 | 14 | TRBV14 | TRBD1 | TGTGCCAGCAGCCGACAGGGAGCCAACTATGGCTACACCTTC | CASSRQGANYGYTF
NA | TRBJ2-3 | 19 | TRBV9 | NA | TGTGCCAGCAGCGTAGAACCCCATCAAGGTGGGGGCGCAACAGATACGCAGTATTTT | CASSVEPHQGGGATDTQYF
few | TRBJ2-2 | 16 | TRBV5-8 | NA | TGTGCCAGCAGCTTTCGAGGGAAAGGAGGCACCGGGGAGCTGTTTTTT | CASSFRGKGGTGELFF
NA | TRBJ1-2 | 15 | TRBV11-2 | TRBD1 | TGTGCCAGCAGCTTAGGCGACAGGGTGATCTATGGCTACACCTTC | CASSLGDRVIYGYTF
NA | TRBJ2-4 | 14 | TRBV10-2 | TRBD1 | TGCGCCAGCCGAGGGGGCCCCGTCGATTGGATTCAGTACTTC | CASRGGPVDWIQYF
NA | TRBJ2-7 | 14 | TRBV9 | TRBD1 | TGTGCCAGCAGCGGGGGACAGGGCGGCTACGAGCAGTACTTC | CASSGGQGGYEQYF
NA | TRBJ2-5 | 12 | TRBV7-2 | TRBD2 | TGTGCCATAGCTGCGGGGGGGAGGACCCAGTACTTC | CAIAAGGRTQYF
once | TRBJ2-7 | 11 | TRBV6-5 | TRBD2 | TGTGCCAGCAATCGGGGGGACGAGCAGTACTTC | CASNRGDEQYF
NA | TRBJ1-1 | 16 | TRBV19 | NA | TGTGCCAGTAGTAAAGTGTTGGGCAAAGCGGGCACTGAAGCTTTCTTT | CASSKVLGKAGTEAFF
NA | TRBJ1-1 | 17 | TRBV19 | NA | TGTGCCAGTAGTATGGTGCCCGGTTCCGTAAAGAACACTGAAGCTTTCTTT | CASSMVPGSVKNTEAFF
NA | TRBJ2-7 | 15 | TRBV7-9 | TRBD2 | TGTGCCAGCAGCAAGGGGACTAGCGGGGGCTACGAGCAGTACTTC | CASSKGTSGGYEQYF
NA | TRBJ2-2 | 17 | TRBV7-9 | TRBD1 | TGTGCCAGCAGGCCCTCCGGACAGGGGCGCTTCGCCGGGGAGCTGTTTTTT | CASRPSGQGRFAGELFF
NA | TRBJ1-2 | 11 | TRBV30 | NA | TGTGCCTGGAGTGTGCGTCGTGGCTACACCTTC | CAWSVRRGYTF
once | TRBJ2-7 | 14 | TRBV30 | NA | TGTGCCTGGAGTGTAATTGCGGAACCCTACGAGCAGTACTTC | CAWSVIAEPYEQYF
once | TRBJ2-1 | 15 | TRBV9 | TRBD2 | TGTGCCAGCAGCCCGGGACTAGCGGGGGAGAATGAGCAGTTCTTC | CASSPGLAGENEQFF
NA | TRBJ1-1 | 14 | TRBV28 | NA | TGTGCCAGCAGTTTGGCCGGGGGTTATACTGAAGCTTTCTTT | CASSLAGGYTEAFF
NA | TRBJ2-7 | 14 | TRBV19 | NA | TGTGCCAGTAGTCCTCAGGACATAGCCTACGAGCAGTACTTC | CASSPQDIAYEQYF
NA | TRBJ1-5 | 15 | TRBV6-5 | TRBD1 | TGTGCCAGCAGTGGCGGGACAGCGATCAATCAGCCCCAGCATTTT | CASSGGTAINQPQHF
once | TRBJ1-1 | 15 | TRBV6-1 | TRBD1 | TGTGCCAGCAGTGCGGACAGGGACATTGACACTGAAGCTTTCTTT | CASSADRDIDTEAFF
NA | TRBJ2-1 | 15 | TRBV6-6 | TRBD2 | TGTGCCAGCAGTTACGTAGCGGGGGCCTACAATGAGCAGTTCTTC | CASSYVAGAYNEQFF
NA | TRBJ2-7 | 14 | TRBV6-5 | NA | TGTGCCAGCAGTTACGGTGAGACTAGGGTCGAGCAGTACTTC | CASSYGETRVEQYF
NA | TRBJ1-2 | 17 | TRBV25-1 | NA | TGTGCCAGCAGTGAATATTTCCAGGGTAGTGCGGCGGCTGGCTACACCTTC | CASSEYFQGSAAAGYTF
NA | TRBJ2-2 | 17 | TRBV19 | NA | TGTGCCAGTAGTGCCCGCCCCCTGAGCAGAGGCACCGGGGAGCTGTTTTTT | CASSARPLSRGTGELFF
NA | TRBJ2-1 | 15 | TRBV5-1 | NA | TGCGCCAGCAGCTTGACTTATAGCTCCTACAATGAGCAGTTCTTC | CASSLTYSSYNEQFF
NA | TRBJ2-1 | 18 | TRBV28 | TRBD2 | TGTGCCAGCAGTCAAGGGACTAGCGGGAGCTTCTCCTACAATGAGCAGTTCTTC | CASSQGTSGSFSYNEQFF
NA | TRBJ2-7 | 15 | TRBV19 | TRBD2 | TGTGCCAGTAGTATTGAGGCTAGCGGGTACTACGAGCAGTACTTC | CASSIEASGYYEQYF
NA | TRBJ2-3 | 18 | TRBV21-1 | NA | TGTGCCAGCACCCTTTCCCGGCGTAGCGGGAGACCCCCAGATACGCAGTATTTT | CASTLSRRSGRPPDTQYF
NA | TRBJ2-3 | 19 | TRBV7-6 | TRBD1 | TGTGCCAGCAGCCCAACTGACCGACACAGGGGGAGGTTCACAGATACGCAGTATTTT | CASSPTDRHRGRFTDTQYF
NA | TRBJ2-1 | 13 | TRBV6-5 | NA | TGTGCCAGCACCCGACTAGTTTACAATGAGCAGTTCTTC | CASTRLVYNEQFF
once | TRBJ2-1 | 15 | TRBV7-6 | NA | TGTGCCAGCAGCCCGGGTCGGGGTTCCTACAATGAGCAGTTCTTC | CASSPGRGSYNEQFF
NA | TRBJ2-7 | 14 | TRBV11-2 | NA | TGTGCCAGCAGCTTAGATGGGCCTTTCTACGAGCAGTACTTC | CASSLDGPFYEQYF
NA | TRBJ1-1 | 15 | TRBV19 | TRBD1 | TGTGCCAGTAGTACAGACAGGGTAAGGAGCACTGAAGCTTTCTTT | CASSTDRVRSTEAFF
NA | TRBJ2-3 | 18 | TRBV7-2 | TRBD2 | TGTGCCAGCAGCTTAGCGCGTCTAGCGGGGGGGATACAAGATACGCAGTATTTT | CASSLARLAGGIQDTQYF
NA | TRBJ1-2 | 13 | TRBV2 | TRBD1 | TGTGCCAGCAGTGACTACAGGGGGGTGGCTTACACCTTC | CASSDYRGVAYTF
NA | TRBJ2-7 | 17 | TRBV15 | NA | TGTGCCACCAGCAGAGGCCCGACTAGTCCTAGCTCCTACGAGCAGTACTTC | CATSRGPTSPSSYEQYF
NA | TRBJ1-1 | 12 | TRBV7-9 | TRBD1 | TGTGCCAGCGGGACCGGACAGGCTGAAGCTTTCTTT | CASGTGQAEAFF
once | TRBJ2-1 | 13 | TRBV27 | NA | TGTGCCAGCAGTTTGTCTGTGTACAATGAGCAGTTCTTC | CASSLSVYNEQFF
NA | TRBJ2-7 | 15 | TRBV16 | NA | TGTGCCAGCAGCCACCTATACGGGGTGGTATACGAGCAGTACTTC | CASSHLYGVVYEQYF
NA | TRBJ2-3 | 17 | TRBV11-2 | TRBD1 | TGTGCCACACATAGGGGACAGTCGCTAACGGGTCCAGATACGCAGTATTTT | CATHRGQSLTGPDTQYF
NA | TRBJ2-1 | 12 | TRBV11-3 | NA | TGTGCCAGCAGCTTGAGCGGCCGTACTCAGTTCTTC | CASSLSGRTQFF
NA | TRBJ1-5 | 19 | TRBV15 | TRBD1 | TGTGCCACCAGCAGAGCCGGGACAGGGGGCTCCGAGGAAGATCAGCCCCAGCATTTT | CATSRAGTGGSEEDQPQHF
once | TRBJ2-5 | 16 | TRBV11-2 | NA | TGTGCCAGCAGCTCCCTAGAGCGGGTTGATCAAGAGACCCAGTACTTC | CASSSLERVDQETQYF
NA | TRBJ1-2 | 16 | TRBV19 | NA | TGTGCCAGTAGTGTGGGGGCCGGGCGATCTAACTATGGCTACACCTTC | CASSVGAGRSNYGYTF
NA | TRBJ1-1 | 13 | TRBV4-1 | NA | TGCGCCAGCAGCCAAGAGCGGAACACTGAAGCTTTCTTT | CASSQERNTEAFF
NA | TRBJ2-3 | 17 | TRBV5-1 | TRBD2 | TGCGCCAGCAGCTTCTCCGGGACTAGCGGGAGCGCAGATACGCAGTATTTT | CASSFSGTSGSADTQYF
NA | TRBJ2-7 | 11 | TRBV28 | NA | TGTGCCAGCAGACAGCAATACGAGCAGTACTTC | CASRQQYEQYF
NA | TRBJ2-7 | 13 | TRBV27 | NA | TGTGCCAGCAGTTTTGGTCGGTCCTACGAGCAGTACTTC | CASSFGRSYEQYF
NA | TRBJ2-3 | 16 | TRBV19 | TRBD2 | TGTGCCAGTAGTCCCCCTTTGGGGAGGGAAGCAGATACGCAGTATTTT | CASSPPLGREADTQYF
NA | TRBJ1-1 | 15 | TRBV6-1 | NA | TGTGCCAGCAGTTTACAGATACCCCAGGTCGCTGAAGCTTTCTTT | CASSLQIPQVAEAFF
NA | TRBJ2-1 | 16 | TRBV6-1 | TRBD2 | TGTGCCAGCAGTGCCGGGGGACTAGCGGACATGGATGAGCAGTTCTTC | CASSAGGLADMDEQFF
NA | TRBJ2-2 | 17 | TRBV28 | TRBD1 | TGTGCCAGCAGTCCGACCGCAGACAGGGGGGATACCGGGGAGCTGTTTTTT | CASSPTADRGDTGELFF
NA | TRBJ1-4 | 13 | TRBV19 | NA | TGTGCCAGTAGTGAACAAACTAATGAAAAACTGTTTTTT | CASSEQTNEKLFF
NA | TRBJ1-3 | 18 | TRBV7-2 | TRBD1 | TGTGCCAGCAGCCCCACGGGACAGGGTATCGACCGGGGTTGGCGAACCGTATTT | CASSPTGQGIDRGWRTVF